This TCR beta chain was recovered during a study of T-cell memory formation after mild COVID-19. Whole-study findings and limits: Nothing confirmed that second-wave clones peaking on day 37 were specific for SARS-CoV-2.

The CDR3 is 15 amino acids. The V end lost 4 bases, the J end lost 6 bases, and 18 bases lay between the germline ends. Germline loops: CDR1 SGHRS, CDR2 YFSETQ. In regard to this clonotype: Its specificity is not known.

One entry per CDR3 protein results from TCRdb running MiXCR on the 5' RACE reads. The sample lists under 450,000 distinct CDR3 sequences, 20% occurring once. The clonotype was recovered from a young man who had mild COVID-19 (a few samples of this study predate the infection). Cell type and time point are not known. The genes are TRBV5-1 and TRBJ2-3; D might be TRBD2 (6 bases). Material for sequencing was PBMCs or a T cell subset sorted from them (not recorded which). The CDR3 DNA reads TGCGCCAGCAGCAGCCGGACGGGAGTTCTGGATACGCAGTATTTT. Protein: CASSSRTGVLDTQYF.